This is a list of T cell receptor beta chains from one sample in a study of regulatory T cells in long-lasting Graves disease. In TCRdb, the multiplex PCR reads were re-called with MiXCR into one record per CDR3 protein. The sample holds 560,000 or so distinct CDR3 sequences, about 16% seen once. These data are also associated with another study on T cells in Graves' hyperthyroidism and ophthalmopathy.

This specimen was peripheral blood mononuclear cells (PBMCs), taken at new diagnosis, from a patient treated with antithyroid drugs. Receptor source: a man aged 18 to 30 with Graves disease. Each CDR3 is given with its conserved first and last residue. The order of the fields is D gene, V gene, J gene, clone size, CDR3 DNA, CDR3 protein. The D gene is left open where the match is weak. Some rows have no size entry. The others give once, few or many, or a class for an expanded clone.

TRBD1	TRBV12-5	TRBJ2-1	NA	TGTGCTAGTGGTTTGGTGATCCTCTACCAGGGGGCATACAATGAGCAGTTCTTC	CASGLVILYQGAYNEQFF
TRBD1	TRBV11-2	TRBJ2-1	NA	TGTGCCAGCAGCTACCCCGGGACAGGGAACTCCTACGAGCAGTTCTTC	CASSYPGTGNSYEQFF
NA	TRBV30	TRBJ2-7	NA	TGTGCCTGGAGTGAAGGCCTATGGGGGTACGAGCAGTACTTC	CAWSEGLWGYEQYF
NA	TRBV5-1	TRBJ2-3	many	TGCGCCAGCAGCTTGGAGGGCCGAGCGTCAGATACGCAGTATTTT	CASSLEGRASDTQYF
NA	TRBV7-3	TRBJ2-1	few	TGTGCCAGCAGCCCCGGTATGGAAGTGGGCAATGAGCAGTTCTTC	CASSPGMEVGNEQFF
TRBD2	TRBV6-5	TRBJ2-2	many	TGTGCCAGCAGTTCCGCGGGAGGGCGATACACCGGGGAGCTGTTTTTT	CASSSAGGRYTGELFF
TRBD1	TRBV5-1	TRBJ2-2	few	TGCGCCAGCAGCTTTACAGGGGCTTCCGGGGAGCTGTTTTTT	CASSFTGASGELFF
NA	TRBV7-3	TRBJ2-7	NA	TGTGCCAGCAGCTTAACCGGAGGAGAGGGGGAGCAGTACTTC	CASSLTGGEGEQYF
TRBD2	TRBV7-8	TRBJ2-5	many	TGTGCCAGCAGCTCTGGGACTAGCGGGAGATCGGCCCAGTACTTC	CASSSGTSGRSAQYF
TRBD1	TRBV29-1	TRBJ1-5	few	TGCAGCGTTGAATCCAGGGACAGGTTCAATCAGCCCCAGCATTTT	CSVESRDRFNQPQHF
NA	TRBV20-1	TRBJ1-1	many	TGCAGTGCTACCCGACAGACGAACACTGAAGCTTTCTTT	CSATRQTNTEAFF
NA	TRBV9	TRBJ2-3	few	TGTGCCAGCAGCGTAGGGATCCGCCCCGATACGCAGTATTTT	CASSVGIRPDTQYF
TRBD2	TRBV9	TRBJ2-7	NA	TGTGCCAGCAGCGTAGGACCGAGCGGGAGGGCCAGCCCCTACGAGCAGTACTTC	CASSVGPSGRASPYEQYF
NA	TRBV3-1	TRBJ1-5	many	TGTGCCAGCAGCCAAGGTTCGGCCTACAGGGACAGCAATCAGCCCCAGCATTTT	CASSQGSAYRDSNQPQHF
TRBD1	TRBV29-1	TRBJ2-5	NA	TGCAGCGTGGACGGGACAGGGGACGGGGAGGCCCAGTACTTC	CSVDGTGDGEAQYF
TRBD2	TRBV28	TRBJ2-7	many	TGTGCCAGCAGGGGACTAGAAACTCACTACGAGCAGTACTTC	CASRGLETHYEQYF
NA	TRBV12-3/TRBV12-4	TRBJ2-5	few	TGTGCCAGCAGTTTAGACGGCCCGCAAGAGACCCAGTACTTC	CASSLDGPQETQYF
NA	TRBV28	TRBJ1-1	many	TGTGCCAGCAGTTTACCTGGGGGAAACACTGAAGCTTTCTTT	CASSLPGGNTEAFF
NA	TRBV6-2/TRBV6-3	TRBJ1-4	few	TGTGCCAGCAGTTACCGCCGGGGGGAAAAACTGTTTTTT	CASSYRRGEKLFF
TRBD2	TRBV13	TRBJ2-7	many	TGTGCCAGCAGCTTAGGACTAGCGGGAGGCGGCTACGAGCAGTACTTC	CASSLGLAGGGYEQYF
NA	TRBV7-9	TRBJ2-2	few	TGTGCCAGCAGCCATTATGAAAGAGGCACCGGGGAGCTGTTTTTT	CASSHYERGTGELFF
NA	TRBV12-3/TRBV12-4	TRBJ2-1	NA	TGTGCCAGCAGTGATTATGAGCAGTTCTTC	CASSDYEQFF
TRBD1	TRBV7-3	TRBJ1-1	NA	TGTGCCAGCAGCCCCCAGCCGAGGACAGGGTTTGGTGAAGCTTTCTTT	CASSPQPRTGFGEAFF
NA	TRBV7-2	TRBJ2-5	NA	TGTGCCAGCAGCTTAAGGTCTCAAGAGACCCAGTACTTC	CASSLRSQETQYF
NA	TRBV7-2	TRBJ2-6	NA	TGTGCCAGCAGCTTAAGGTTTACTGGGGCCAACGTCCTGACTTTC	CASSLRFTGANVLTF
NA	TRBV7-9	TRBJ2-7	many	TGTGCCAGCAGCTTTTTGACAGTCATAGAGCAGTACTTC	CASSFLTVIEQYF
NA	TRBV7-3	TRBJ2-1	few	TGTGCCAGCAGCTTAAGAGTGGGAGGCGATGAGCAGTTCTTC	CASSLRVGGDEQFF
TRBD1	TRBV20-1	TRBJ2-5	many	TGCAGTGCTAGGCTTCAGGGGGCTTTGACCCAGTACTTC	CSARLQGALTQYF
NA	TRBV30	TRBJ1-2	many	TGTGCCTGGAGTGGGAGGCAGTCCTATGGCTACACCTTC	CAWSGRQSYGYTF
NA	TRBV6-2/TRBV6-3	TRBJ2-5	NA	TGTGCCAGCACCCTAAGGGGTGCGTACCAAGAGACCCAGTACTTC	CASTLRGAYQETQYF
NA	TRBV15	TRBJ2-3	NA	TGTGCCACCAGCAGAGATGCCAGGGCTAGCACAGATACGCAGTATTTT	CATSRDARASTDTQYF
NA	TRBV18	TRBJ1-1	many	TGTGCCAGCTCAGTGGCTCGGGGAGACACTGAAGCTTTCTTT	CASSVARGDTEAFF
NA	TRBV6-1	TRBJ1-1	NA	TGTGCCAGCAGTGCGGGGTTGGACACTGAAGCTTTCTTT	CASSAGLDTEAFF
NA	TRBV27	TRBJ2-3	few	TGTGCCAGCAGTTTTATCCTGGGTGCCACAGATACGCAGTATTTT	CASSFILGATDTQYF
NA	TRBV5-1	TRBJ2-7	NA	TGCGCCAGCAGCTTGGGGCAGGGATACTCCTACGAGCAGTACTTC	CASSLGQGYSYEQYF
TRBD1	TRBV12-3/TRBV12-4	TRBJ1-1	few	TGTGCCAGCAGTTTAAGAAGGACAGGCGGCGGGGGAGCTTTCTTT	CASSLRRTGGGGAFF
NA	TRBV19	TRBJ2-6	few	TGTGCCAGTAGTTCGACTCGAAACTCTGGGGCCAACGTCCTGACTTTC	CASSSTRNSGANVLTF
NA	TRBV28	TRBJ1-5	many	TGTGCCAGCAGCCGTCGGGCTCCTAATTACCAGCCCCAGCATTTT	CASSRRAPNYQPQHF
NA	TRBV19	TRBJ2-4	NA	TGTGCCAGTAGTCGGGGATTCATTCAGGGTTTAGCCAAAAACATTCAGTACTTC	CASSRGFIQGLAKNIQYF
TRBD1	TRBV20-1	TRBJ1-4	few	TGCAGTGCCCGGGGACAGGGAACTAATGAAAAACTGTTTTTT	CSARGQGTNEKLFF
TRBD2	TRBV27	TRBJ2-2	NA	TGTGCCAGCAGTTCTTTTAGCGGGAGGGCGAACACCGGGGAGCTGTTTTTT	CASSSFSGRANTGELFF
NA	TRBV30	TRBJ1-1	many	TGTGCCTGGGACGGGGGGGGGGCTGAAGCTTTCTTT	CAWDGGGAEAFF
TRBD1	TRBV12-5	TRBJ1-1	NA	TGTGCTAGTGGTACAATCAGGGGGGACACTGAAGCTTTCTTT	CASGTIRGDTEAFF
NA	TRBV20-1	TRBJ2-2	NA	TGCAGTGCTAGACCAGACAGCGGGGAGCTGTTTTTT	CSARPDSGELFF
NA	TRBV5-1	TRBJ2-1	many	TGTGCCAGCAGCTTAGTCGTTAGCTCCTACAATGAGCAGTTCTTC	CASSLVVSSYNEQFF
NA	TRBV30	TRBJ2-3	NA	TGTGCCTACCAATATGTTTCAGATACGCAGTATTTT	CAYQYVSDTQYF
TRBD2	TRBV7-8	TRBJ2-3	NA	TGTGCCAGCAGCTTAGAATTGGGACTAGGGTCCCCAGATACGCAGTATTTT	CASSLELGLGSPDTQYF
NA	TRBV20-1	TRBJ1-1	many	TGCAGTGCTACCCAGACAGTGAACACTGAAGCTTTCTTT	CSATQTVNTEAFF
TRBD1	TRBV5-1	TRBJ1-2	few	TGCGCCAGCAGCTCGGACAGGGCACATGGCTACACCTTC	CASSSDRAHGYTF
TRBD1	TRBV2	TRBJ1-4	few	TGTGCCAGCGCCACCTCGACAGGGGGCGGTGGAAAACTGTTTTTT	CASATSTGGGGKLFF
TRBD2	TRBV2	TRBJ2-1	many	TGTGCCAGCAGACCATTAGCGGGAGGGCCAGTTGAGCAGTTCTTC	CASRPLAGGPVEQFF
NA	TRBV27	TRBJ2-2	NA	TGTGCCAGCAGTCGAAAACCCGGGAGCGGTGGGGCCACCGGGGAGCTGTTTTTT	CASSRKPGSGGATGELFF